The 9 T cell receptor beta chains reported below all come from one sample, sequenced in a study of shared clonotypes between healthy human individuals (dated by TCRdb to the early 2020s). Library method: the immunoSEQ multiplex PCR assay. TCRdb carries this immuneACCESS record with in-frame sequences only. Its versions omit some clonotypes, under half of them owing to an unresolved V gene in the studies checked, with the rest unexplained. The sample data list 2,500,000 or so clones, and roughly 93% of these were observed just once. The ten largest clones take up about 0.38% of the sample. Material: naive CD4+ T cells from PBMCs. The cell subset or site label, read with the paper, signifies: CD45RA+ positively selected. All receptors come from a man aged 18 to 29 in good health. Some clones in this sample may be carry-over from other donors' samples.

The rearrangement links TRBV4-1 to TRBJ2-3; 13 bases map to TRBD2. The CDR3 is 17 residues long. CDR1 and CDR2 from the germline V gene are MGHRA and YSYEKL. Germline trimming cut 5 bases from V and 2 bases from J; bases unmatched to any gene: 7. This CDR3 reads CASSLTGLAGTTDTQYF. The CDR3 DNA reads as TGCGCCAGCAGCTTAACGGGACTAGCGGGGACCACAGATACGCAGTATTTT.

This chain uses TRBV19 with TRBJ1-5; D is ambiguous. The CDR3 contains 15 residues. Between the trimmed V and J ends, which lost 4 bases and 0 bases, there was a span of 10 bases. CDR1 LNHDA and CDR2 SQIVND come from the germline V gene (reference sequence). CDR3 residues: CASSTGENSNQPQHF. CDR3 DNA: TGTGCCAGTAGTACCGGGGAGAATAGCAATCAGCCCCAGCATTTT.

The gene calls are TRBV4-3 and TRBJ2-1, with a weak D call TRBD2 (7 bases). CDR3 size: 15 residues. Trimming left V 2 bases short and J 4 bases short, with 12 bases between. Germline CDR1 and CDR2: LGHNA and YSLEER. CDR3 in DNA: TGCGCCAGCAGCCAACGGACAGCGGGGTACAATGAGCAGTTCTTC. Translation: CASSQRTAGYNEQFF.

About this clone itself: Additional DNA sequences in this sample encode the identical CDR3. This chain connects TRBV6-5 to TRBJ2-5, with 7 bases matching TRBD1. This CDR3 is built from 12 residues. Germline CDR1 MNHEY, CDR2 SVGAGI. V shed 8 bases, J shed 5 bases, and the junction held 5 bases outside the gene matches. The CDR3 bases are TGTGCCAGCCGACAGGGTGGGGAGACCCAGTACTTC. Translating it yields CASRQGGETQYF.

The chain uses TRBV2 and TRBJ1-4, with D possibly matching TRBD1 (5 bases). This CDR3 has 12 residues. Germline V CDR1 and CDR2: SNHLY, FYNNEI. V lost 9 bases and J 8 bases, leaving 13 bases between the germline ends. In DNA form, the CDR3 reads TGTGCCAGTGCCGGGACGGAGGAAAAACTGTTTTTT. It encodes CASAGTEEKLFF.

About this clone: Other DNA sequences in the same sample also yield this CDR3. The CDR3 here is CSGGSTDTQYF. The CDR3 nucleotides are TGCAGTGGCGGTAGCACAGATACGCAGTATTTT. The rearrangement joins TRBV20-1 to TRBJ2-3; D remains ambiguous. Germline V CDR1 and CDR2: DFQATT, SNEGSKA (reference sequence). The CDR3 is 11 residues long. V was cut by 7 bases and J by 0 bases, with 5 bases left in between.

On this clone itself: Lacking the conserved final phenylalanine or tryptophan, this CDR3 likely reflects a read error. The chain has TRBV7-9 and TRBJ1-1; the match to TRBD1 covers 8 bases. This CDR3 comprises 19 residues. The germline V gene has CDR1 SEHNR and CDR2 FQNEAQ (reference sequence). J was trimmed by 0 bases and V by 3 bases; bases with no gene match: 15. CDR3 sequence: CASSLGASGTGGMNTEAFL. The CDR3 DNA is TGTGCCAGCAGCTTGGGAGCCTCCGGGACAGGCGGGATGAACACTGAAGCTTTCCTT.

The chain uses TRBV25-1 and TRBJ1-2, with a weak D call TRBD1 (5 bases). The V end was cut by 1 base, the J end by 4 bases, with 7 bases between. The germline V gene has CDR1 MGHDK and CDR2 SYGVNS. The CDR3 consists of 13 residues. CDR3 in amino acids: CASSEWGSYGYTF. DNA of the CDR3: TGTGCCAGCAGTGAATGGGGCAGCTATGGCTACACCTTC.

The chain has TRBV11-3 and TRBJ2-7, with a possible D match to TRBD1 (5 bases). The CDR3 consists of 13 residues. The germline V and J ends were trimmed by 2 bases and 0 bases, with 5 bases remaining between them. CDR1 and CDR2 (germline): SGHNT, YENEEA. This CDR3 is CASSLQGSYEQYF. The DNA for the CDR3 is TGTGCCAGCAGCTTACAGGGCTCCTACGAGCAGTACTTC.